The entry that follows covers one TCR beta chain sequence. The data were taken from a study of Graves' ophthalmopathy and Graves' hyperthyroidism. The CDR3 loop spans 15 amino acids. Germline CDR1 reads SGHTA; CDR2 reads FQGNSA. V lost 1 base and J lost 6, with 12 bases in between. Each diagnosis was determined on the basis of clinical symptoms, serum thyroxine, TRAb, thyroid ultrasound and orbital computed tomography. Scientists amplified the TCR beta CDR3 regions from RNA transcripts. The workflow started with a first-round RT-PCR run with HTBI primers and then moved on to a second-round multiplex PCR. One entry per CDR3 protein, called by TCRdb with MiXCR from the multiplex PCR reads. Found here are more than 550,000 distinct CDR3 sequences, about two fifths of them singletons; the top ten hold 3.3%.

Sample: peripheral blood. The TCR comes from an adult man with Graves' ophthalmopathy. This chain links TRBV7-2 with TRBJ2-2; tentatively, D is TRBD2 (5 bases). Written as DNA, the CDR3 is TGTGCCAGCAGCTTAGATGCCGGGATCTCCGGGGAGCTGTTTTTT. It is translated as CASSLDAGISGELFF.